Shown below are 21 T cell receptor beta chains from a single sample sequenced in a study of cytomegalovirus exposure and HLA in healthy donors. The PCR employed 60 Vbeta primers together with 13 Jbeta primers. Here immunoSEQ multiplex PCR was the method, and the copy in TCRdb shows in-frame clones only, minus some. Of 170,000 or so clones listed, around 80% are singletons. Sequenced input: PBMCs. The receptor set was obtained from a woman aged 25 to 39 in good health and CMV-seropositive.

The chain has TRBV23-1 and TRBJ2-2, with 9 bases matching TRBD1. TRBV23-1 is identified as an open reading frame with a role that is uncertain. This CDR3 is built from 16 residues. V dropped 0 bases and J dropped 3; count of bases not matched to a gene: 2. CDR3 DNA: TGCGCCAGCAGTCAATCCAGGACAGGGGACACCGGGGAGCTGTTTTTT. Residues: CASSQSRTGDTGELFF.

The rearrangement links TRBV5-1 to TRBJ2-1; 12 positions agree with TRBD2. V shed 3 bases, J shed 6 bases, and the junction held 10 bases outside the gene matches. The CDR3 consists of 17 residues. Germline V gene data show CDR1 as SGHRS and CDR2 as YFSETQ. For the CDR3, the DNA is TGCGCCAGCAGCTCGCTTTCGTCTAGCGGGAGGGCCAATGAGCAGTTCTTC. Encoded protein: CASSSLSSSGRANEQFF.

With regard to this clone: Other DNA sequences in this specimen translate into the identical CDR3. The rearrangement links TRBV27 to TRBJ1-5; D might be TRBD1 (5 bases). Per the germline V gene, CDR1 is MNHEY and CDR2 is SMNVEV (reference sequence). The CDR3 has 12 residues. Trimming cost V 6 bases and J 6 bases, with 9 bases left between them. The CDR3 reads CASSPGLQPQHF. The CDR3 bases are TGTGCCAGCAGCCCAGGGCTTCAGCCCCAGCATTTT.

There are a few counts of this clone. V usage is TRBV28 and J usage is TRBJ1-1, with a possible D match to TRBD1 (5 bases). The V end lost 11 bases, the J end lost 1 base, and 17 bases lay between the germline ends. Germline CDR1 reads MDHEN; CDR2 reads SYDVKM. There are 14 residues in the CDR3. The CDR3 here is CAGAGRTPNTEAFF. CDR3 sequence (DNA): TGTGCCGGAGCGGGTAGGACACCGAACACTGAAGCTTTCTTT.

The chain has TRBV11-3 and TRBJ2-1; weak D call: TRBD1 (5 bases). The V end lost 0 bases, the J end lost 5 bases, and 11 bases lay between the germline ends. The CDR3 sequence is 15 residues long. In germline, CDR1 is SGHNT, CDR2 YENEEA. CDR3 loop: CASSLDLRANNEQFF. CDR3 bases: TGTGCCAGCAGCTTAGATCTCAGGGCCAACAATGAGCAGTTCTTC.

The V and J genes are TRBV28 and TRBJ1-1; unclear D gene. Deletions cut 5 bases from V and 0 bases from J, with 13 bases between. CDR1 is MDHEN and CDR2 is SYDVKM in the germline V gene. The CDR3 has 15 residues. This CDR3 is CASSTHGKLNTEAFF. The DNA of the CDR3 is TGTGCCAGCAGTACCCACGGGAAATTGAACACTGAAGCTTTCTTT.

Regarding this clone: Other DNA sequences of this sample code for an identical CDR3. The rearrangement joins TRBV28 to TRBJ1-2; TRBD1 agrees at 10 bases. With 4 bases clipped from V and 4 bases from J, the junction kept 3 bases outside the gene matches. The CDR3 runs to 14 residues. Germline values: CDR1 MDHEN, CDR2 SYDVKM. The CDR3 loop is CASSSGTGAYGYTF. The CDR3 region has the DNA TGTGCCAGCAGTTCCGGGACAGGGGCCTATGGCTACACCTTC.

This clone came up a few times. The rearrangement joins TRBV5-1 to TRBJ2-2; 9 nucleotides align to TRBD2. The trim removed 1 base at V and 5 bases at J, leaving 6 bases unmatched. This CDR3 contains 16 residues. Germline loops: CDR1 SGHRS, CDR2 YFSETQ. The CDR3 sequence: CASSLRSGSGTGELFF. CDR3 DNA: TGCGCCAGCAGCTTGCGTAGCGGGAGTGGGACCGGGGAGCTGTTTTTT.

J is TRBJ2-7 and V is TRBV30; 8 nucleotides align to TRBD1. Germline loops: CDR1 GTSNPN, CDR2 SVGIG (reference sequence). V was clipped by 8 bases and J by 0 bases; unmatched bases: 9. This CDR3 is built from 14 residues. The chain's CDR3 is CATGGSHPSYEQYF. The CDR3 DNA is TGTGCCACAGGGGGGTCCCACCCCTCCTACGAGCAGTACTTC.

This chain links TRBV6-5 with TRBJ2-7; 8 bases line up with TRBD2. The ends lost 5 bases at V and 3 bases at J; junction bases unmatched: 6. Germline CDR1 MNHEY, CDR2 SVGAGI. The CDR3 length is 14 residues. Here the CDR3 DNA reads TGTGCCAGCAGTCCCGCCGGGACTAGCTACGAGCAGTACTTC. Protein: CASSPAGTSYEQYF.

The chain employs TRBV28 and TRBJ2-1, with TRBD1 matching 11 bases. V trimming: 6 bases; J trimming: 2 bases; junction bases outside the gene matches: 3. This CDR3 is 15 amino acids long. CDR1 is MDHEN and CDR2 is SYDVKM in the germline V gene. The CDR3 nucleotides are TGTGCCAGCAGATCGGGACAGGGGGCCTACAATGAGCAGTTCTTC. Amino acids: CASRSGQGAYNEQFF. Together with reference TRBV28 and TRBJ2-1, the CDR3 gives the full variable domain: DVKVTQSSRYLVKRTGEKVFLECVQDMDHENMFWYRQDPGLGLRLIYFSYDVKMKEKGDIPEGYSVSREKKERFSLILESASTNQTSMYLCASRSGQGAYNEQFFGPGTRLTVL.

The chain uses TRBV6-1 and TRBJ2-1; 8 nucleotides match TRBD2. This CDR3 is built from 13 residues. V shed 6 bases and J 10 bases; nucleotides not matched to a gene: 8. The germline CDR1 and CDR2 sequences are MNHNS and SASEGT. CDR3: CASRDGLAREQFF. The CDR3 nucleotides read TGTGCCAGCAGGGACGGACTAGCTCGGGAGCAGTTCTTC.

The gene calls are TRBV30 and TRBJ2-3; weak D call: TRBD1 (5 bases). V was clipped by 1 base and J by 3 bases, with 5 bases between them. This CDR3 spans 12 amino acids. Germline loops: CDR1 GTSNPN, CDR2 SVGIG (reference sequence). The CDR3 bases are TGTGCCTGGAGTGCAGGGACAGATACGCAGTATTTT. Encoded protein: CAWSAGTDTQYF.

This clone was counted between two and nine times. The gene calls are TRBV6-5 and TRBJ1-5, with D possibly matching TRBD1 (5 bases). V was cut by 6 bases and J by 0 bases, with 12 bases left in between. Germline loops: CDR1 MNHEY, CDR2 SVGAGI. The CDR3 length is 15 residues. As DNA, the CDR3 is TGTGCCAGCAGCCTACAGGTGAATAGCAATCAGCCCCAGCATTTT. The encoded protein is CASSLQVNSNQPQHF.

The gene calls are TRBV19 and TRBJ1-4; no definite D call. The CDR3 consists of 16 residues. The germline V and J ends were trimmed by 6 bases and 0 bases, with 14 bases remaining between them. CDR1 LNHDA and CDR2 SQIVND come from the germline V gene (reference sequence). The CDR3 sequence: CASRESHGATNEKLFF. The CDR3 nucleotides read TGTGCCAGTAGGGAGTCACACGGGGCAACTAATGAAAAACTGTTTTTT.

This clone was detected once. This chain connects TRBV7-2 to TRBJ2-7; TRBD2 matches at 11 bases. This CDR3 spans 16 amino acids. Trimming took 0 bases from V and 4 from J; bases not matched to a gene: 5. From germline, CDR1 is SGHTA and CDR2 FQGNSA. CDR3 sequence (DNA): TGTGCCAGCAGCTTAGCACGTCTAGCGGGGGGTTACGAGCAGTACTTC. This sequence encodes CASSLARLAGGYEQYF.

J is TRBJ2-5 and V is TRBV27; 7 nucleotides match TRBD1. The J call could be wrong; TRBJ2-7 is a better fit for the DNA end. The CDR3 totals 15 residues. Germline V gives CDR1 MNHEY, CDR2 SMNVEV (reference sequence). The CDR3 protein is CASSVTGPYGSEQYF. In nucleotides, the CDR3 is TGTGCCAGCAGTGTGACAGGGCCTTATGGGAGCGAGCAGTACTTC.

The chain has TRBV6-5 and TRBJ1-2; 7 bases align to TRBD1. The CDR3 is 13 amino acids. The V gene end was trimmed by 0 bases and the J gene end by 8 bases; junction bases not matched to a gene: 3. From germline, CDR1 is MNHEY and CDR2 SVGAGI. CDR3: CASSYSAGGGYTF. The DNA of the CDR3 is TGTGCCAGCAGTTACTCGGCAGGGGGAGGCTACACCTTC.

This chain connects TRBV6-1 to TRBJ1-1, with 7 bases identical to TRBD1. The CDR3 covers 15 residues. CDR1 MNHNS and CDR2 SASEGT come from the germline V gene. V shed 5 bases and J 0 bases; nucleotides not matched to a gene: 6. Here the CDR3 reads CASSQQGSMNTEAFF. As DNA, the CDR3 is TGTGCCAGCAGTCAACAGGGGTCAATGAACACTGAAGCTTTCTTT.

V and J are TRBV27 and TRBJ2-7, with 10 bases matching TRBD2. Trimming cost V 10 bases and J 4 bases; bases outside gene matches: 10. The CDR3 has 14 residues. From germline, CDR1 is MNHEY and CDR2 SMNVEV (reference sequence). This CDR3 reads CATSEAGGGYEQYF. The CDR3 bases are TGTGCCACCTCTGAAGCGGGAGGGGGGTACGAGCAGTACTTC.

The chain employs TRBV15 and TRBJ1-2; D gene ambiguous. The CDR3 has 14 residues. Trimming stripped 3 bases from V and 4 bases from J, with 12 bases between. Germline V gene sequence: CDR1 LNHNV, CDR2 YYDKDF (reference sequence). The CDR3 spells CATSSELMSYGYTF. CDR3 in DNA: TGTGCCACCAGCAGCGAGCTAATGAGCTATGGCTACACCTTC.